This TCR beta chain was recovered during a study of cytomegalovirus exposure and HLA in healthy donors. CDR3 size: 15 residues. Germline CDR1 reads MNHEY; CDR2 reads SMNVEV (reference sequence). Trimming cost V 7 bases and J 9 bases, with 24 bases left between them. Points from the study as a whole: Investigators reported some 150 TCR beta chains as tied to cytomegalovirus. Under in vitro conditions, three CMV-associated chains were confirmed as specific for CMV antigens.

PCR primers comprised 60 Vbeta and 13 Jbeta primers. The data were produced by immunoSEQ multiplex PCR, yet TCRdb's version contains in-frame clones alone and is incomplete. The sample lists 200,000 to 250,000 clones; roughly 79% were seen once. Remarks on this clone: What it binds is not known.

The TCR originated in a woman in her thirties or forties in good health and CMV-seronegative. Input material: PBMCs. The chain recombines TRBV27 with TRBJ1-1; a weak D match, TRBD1 (6 bases). As DNA, the CDR3 is TGTGCCAGCAAAGGGTGGGGACAAGTGAACAGCCAAGCTTTCTTT. Its protein product is CASKGWGQVNSQAFF.